The 25 T cell receptor beta chains listed next were all sequenced from one sample in a study of blood T cell repertoires in COVID-19. The repertoire was sequenced with immunoSEQ multiplex PCR; TCRdb's copy has only in-frame clones and lacks some. In the table there are about 74,000 clones, 84% of which are singletons. The specimen was peripheral blood. The receptors derive from a man in his 70s with acute or convalescent COVID-19.

V is TRBV5-4 and J is TRBJ1-1; no reliable D call. This CDR3 comprises 14 residues. V was trimmed by 4 bases and J by 1 base, leaving 11 bases between them. CDR1 SGHNT and CDR2 YYREEE come from the germline V gene (reference sequence). CDR3 nucleotide sequence: TGTGCCAGCAGCCCGGAGTTGGCGAACACTGAAGCTTTCTTT. Translated: CASSPELANTEAFF.

In this sample, this clone turned up a few times. This chain joins TRBV6-6 and TRBJ2-7; tentatively, D is TRBD2 (5 bases). Germline V gene data show CDR1 as MNHNY and CDR2 as SVGAGI (reference sequence). The CDR3 has 14 residues. Trimming took 5 bases from V and 2 from J, leaving 13 bases between them. The CDR3 DNA sequence: TGTGCCAGCAGTGCCCCCGGGATAGCCTACGAGCAGTACTTC. This gives the protein CASSAPGIAYEQYF.

V usage is TRBV11-2 and J usage is TRBJ1-1, with TRBD1 matching 7 bases. Germline V CDR1 and CDR2: SGHAT, FQNNGV. The CDR3 consists of 17 residues. V shed 4 bases and J 2 bases; nucleotides not matched to a gene: 13. This CDR3 is CASSSPPTGTVNTEAFF. CDR3 nucleotides: TGTGCCAGCAGCTCGCCCCCAACTGGGACAGTAAACACTGAAGCTTTCTTT.

The chain joins TRBV9 to TRBJ2-5; D ambiguous. Germline V gene sequence: CDR1 SGDLS, CDR2 YYNGEE. The CDR3 sequence is 13 residues long. V was cut by 0 bases and J by 5 bases, with 8 bases left in between. The CDR3 is CASSVARGETQYF. In DNA, the CDR3 is TGTGCCAGCAGCGTAGCTCGAGGCGAGACCCAGTACTTC.

The gene calls are TRBV5-4 and TRBJ1-5; D call uncertain. Per the germline V gene, CDR1 is SGHNT and CDR2 is YYREEE (reference sequence). Trimming left V 0 bases short and J 1 base short, with 8 bases between. CDR3 length: 15 amino acids. This CDR3 is CASSLEPQSNQPQHF. CDR3 DNA sequence: TGTGCCAGCAGCTTGGAACCACAAAGCAATCAGCCCCAGCATTTT.

The rearrangement joins TRBV10-2 to TRBJ2-7, with 8 bases identical to TRBD2. V lost 11 bases to trimming and J lost 3 bases; unmatched junction nucleotides: 6. Germline CDR1 is WSHSY and CDR2 is SAAADI. The CDR3 is 12 residues long. In DNA form, the CDR3 reads TGCGCCTCCGGTAGCGGGGACTACGAGCAGTACTTC. Protein product: CASGSGDYEQYF.

The V call is TRBV11-3, the J call TRBJ2-7, with D perhaps matching TRBD1 (5 bases). V lost 5 bases and J lost 6, with 14 bases in between. This CDR3 contains 13 residues. Germline CDR1 is SGHNT and CDR2 is YENEEA. The CDR3 is CASSDNLQVEQYF. In DNA form, the CDR3 reads TGTGCCAGCAGCGATAATCTACAGGTCGAGCAGTACTTC.

This clone showed up just once. The V gene is TRBV7-9, the J gene TRBJ1-4; D perhaps matches TRBD1 (6 bases). Trimming cost V 4 bases and J 6 bases, with 18 bases left between them. The CDR3 has 16 residues. The V gene's germline CDR1 is SEHNR and CDR2 FQNEAQ (reference sequence). CDR3 bases: TGTGCCAGCAGCTCCCTACGCGCACAGGGCGATGAAAAACTGTTTTTT. As protein: CASSSLRAQGDEKLFF.

The V gene is TRBV11-2, the J gene TRBJ1-2; 8 nucleotides match TRBD1. This CDR3 is 11 amino acids long. The V segment lost 4 bases and the J segment 11 bases; nucleotides outside the gene matches: 3. Germline loops: CDR1 SGHAT, CDR2 FQNNGV. CDR3 amino acids: CASSSGQGYTF. The CDR3, as DNA: TGTGCCAGCAGCTCAGGACAGGGATACACCTTC.

This chain links TRBV7-6 with TRBJ2-3; D gene ambiguous. Trimming stripped 4 bases from V and 8 bases from J, with 10 bases between. CDR1 SGHVS and CDR2 FNYEAQ come from the germline V gene. This CDR3 has 12 amino acids. The CDR3 is CASSSLSGTQYF. CDR3 nucleotide sequence: TGTGCCAGCAGCTCCCTATCGGGTACGCAGTATTTT.

V gene TRBV3-1 (or the pseudogene TRBV3-2) combines with J gene TRBJ2-1, with 7 nucleotides matching TRBD2. The CDR3 is 12 amino acids. CDR1 and CDR2 (germline): LGHDT, YNNKEL (reference sequence). The V gene end was trimmed by 8 bases and the J gene end by 7 bases; junction bases not matched to a gene: 5. In nucleotides, the CDR3 is TGTGCCAGCGGACTAGTTTCGAATGAGCAGTTCTTC. Translating it yields CASGLVSNEQFF.

The rearrangement links TRBV11-2 to TRBJ2-3; TRBD2 matches at 7 bases. The CDR3 covers 16 residues. The V gene end was trimmed by 5 bases and the J gene end by 1 base; junction bases not matched to a gene: 9. The V gene's germline CDR1 is SGHAT and CDR2 FQNNGV. DNA of the CDR3: TGTGCCAGCAGCCCTAGAGGTCTAGCGGGCACAGATACGCAGTATTTT. This sequence encodes CASSPRGLAGTDTQYF.

The chain uses TRBV9 and TRBJ2-1, with D possibly TRBD2 on 7 matching bases. The CDR3 extends over 16 amino acids. CDR1 is SGDLS and CDR2 is YYNGEE in the germline V gene. With 0 bases removed from V and 7 bases from J, the gap between germline ends came to 17 bases. The CDR3 sequence: CASSVGGGGWGNEQFF. CDR3 sequence (DNA): TGTGCCAGCAGCGTAGGTGGCGGGGGCTGGGGGAATGAGCAGTTCTTC.

The chain has TRBV7-2 and TRBJ2-7; the D gene is possibly TRBD1 (5 bases). The V gene's germline CDR1 is SGHTA and CDR2 FQGNSA. V was shortened by 4 bases and J by 0 bases, with 7 bases between the two germline ends. The CDR3 covers 13 residues. The CDR3 is CASSSRVSYEQYF. CDR3 coding DNA: TGTGCCAGCAGCTCCAGGGTCTCCTACGAGCAGTACTTC.

The gene calls are TRBV19 and TRBJ2-3; D is uncertain. Germline V lookup: CDR1 LNHDA, CDR2 SQIVND (reference sequence). Trimming took 7 bases from V and 3 from J, leaving 11 bases between them. The CDR3 extends over 13 amino acids. The CDR3 DNA sequence: TGTGCCAGTAAGGCGGATAGTACAGATACGCAGTATTTT. Protein: CASKADSTDTQYF.

The chain combines TRBV3-1 (or the pseudogene TRBV3-2) with TRBJ2-2; TRBD1 might be the D (9 bases). Germline CDR1 and CDR2: LGHDT and YNNKEL (reference sequence). Trimming shortened V by 8 bases and J by 1 base, and 20 bases separated the two germline ends. The CDR3 spans 17 residues. The CDR3 DNA follows: TGTGCCAGCTCACGGGGGGGACAGGGATTGAACACCGGGGAGCTGTTTTTT. Its protein product is CASSRGGQGLNTGELFF.

V is TRBV9 and J is TRBJ2-3; D not resolved. CDR1 and CDR2 (germline): SGDLS, YYNGEE. The CDR3 covers 12 residues. The V end was cut by 4 bases, the J end by 4 bases, with 7 bases between. CDR3 amino acids: CASSPRSDTQYF. In DNA, the CDR3 is TGTGCCAGCAGCCCCCGGTCAGATACGCAGTATTTT.

The chain links TRBV9 to TRBJ2-3, with 10 bases identical to TRBD1. V was pared by 7 bases and J by 6 bases, with 8 bases of the junction left unmatched. The germline V gene has CDR1 SGDLS and CDR2 YYNGEE. The CDR3 runs to 14 residues. The CDR3 sequence: CASGAGQGWDTQYF. The CDR3 nucleotides are TGTGCCAGCGGGGCGGGACAGGGGTGGGATACGCAGTATTTT.

The chain has TRBV2 and TRBJ2-3; D may be TRBD1 (5 bases). The CDR3 covers 14 residues. The V end was cut by 7 bases, the J end by 0 bases, with 11 bases between. The germline V gene has CDR1 SNHLY and CDR2 FYNNEI. The CDR3 region is CASKWTTSTDTQYF. In DNA, the CDR3 is TGTGCCAGCAAATGGACAACTAGCACAGATACGCAGTATTTT.

V and J are TRBV5-1 and TRBJ2-5; weak D call: TRBD1 (6 bases). The CDR3 is made up of 13 amino acids. V dropped 5 bases and J dropped 2 bases, with 10 bases sitting between them. Germline values: CDR1 SGHRS, CDR2 YFSETQ. The CDR3 region is CASRDGTQETQYF. The CDR3 DNA reads TGCGCCAGCAGGGACGGGACACAAGAGACCCAGTACTTC.

The chain joins TRBV6-1 to TRBJ2-7; the D gene is possibly TRBD1 (6 bases). The CDR3 is 14 amino acids. In germline, CDR1 is MNHNS, CDR2 SASEGT. Trimming removed 3 bases at V and 4 bases at J, with 13 bases between. CDR3 DNA sequence: TGTGCCAGCAGTGATTACTTAGGGGGATACGAGCAGTACTTC. This translates into CASSDYLGGYEQYF.

The chain carries TRBV5-1 and TRBJ2-2; 11 nucleotides agree with TRBD1. The germline gives CDR1 SGHRS, CDR2 YFSETQ. Trimming at V came to 4 bases and at J to 5 bases, leaving 4 bases not matched to a gene. The CDR3 is made up of 15 amino acids. The CDR3 loop is CASSGDRGYTGELFF. CDR3 DNA: TGCGCCAGCAGCGGGGACAGGGGGTATACCGGGGAGCTGTTTTTT.

The chain is built from TRBV19 and TRBJ2-1; 11 nucleotides align to TRBD1. J was trimmed by 6 bases and V by 3 bases; bases with no gene match: 4. Germline CDR1 reads LNHDA; CDR2 reads SQIVND (reference sequence). The CDR3 loop spans 15 amino acids. The CDR3 reads CASSIRDRGFNEQFF. CDR3 coding DNA: TGTGCCAGTAGTATCCGGGACAGGGGGTTCAATGAGCAGTTCTTC.

On this clone: The same CDR3 can be traced to other DNA sequences in this sample. The chain couples TRBV5-1 to TRBJ2-1; TRBD2 aligns across 9 bases. In germline, CDR1 is SGHRS, CDR2 YFSETQ. The CDR3 covers 15 residues. Trimming at V came to 0 bases and at J to 5 bases, leaving 3 bases not matched to a gene. CDR3 coding DNA: TGCGCCAGCAGCTTGGTCGCGGGAGGGCACAATGAGCAGTTCTTC. Residues: CASSLVAGGHNEQFF.

The CDR3 DNA reads as TGTGCCAGCAGCCCGATAGGGGTGGGTGGAAACACCATATATTTT. It encodes CASSPIGVGGNTIYF. V and J are TRBV7-6 and TRBJ1-3, with D tentatively TRBD1 (5 bases). The germline gives CDR1 SGHVS, CDR2 FNYEAQ. The V and J ends lost 5 bases and 3 bases respectively, with 14 bases between them. The CDR3 is 15 amino acids.